These 7 T cell receptor beta chains were sequenced from one sample in a study of T cell responses to AZD1222 COVID-19 vaccine. The assay was immunoSEQ multiplex PCR, and TCRdb's table has in-frame clones only and misses some. The sample holds about 110,000 clones, just under 90% seen once. This specimen was peripheral blood, taken on day 0 of AZD1222 vaccination. These receptor sequences come from an adult in good health.

This sequence joins TRBV14 and TRBJ1-2; 8 positions match TRBD1. Trimming at V came to 5 bases and at J to 4 bases, leaving 9 bases not matched to a gene. CDR1 is SGHDN and CDR2 is FVKESK in the germline V gene. This CDR3 is 15 amino acids long. Written as DNA, the CDR3 is TGTGCCAGCAGCGACGCCGACAGGGGACCCTATGGCTACACCTTC. Encoded protein: CASSDADRGPYGYTF.

J is TRBJ2-1 and V is TRBV6-6, with D unclear. The CDR3 is 11 residues long. The ends were cut back, 7 bases at V and 3 bases at J, with 4 bases in the middle. CDR1 is MNHNY, CDR2 SVGAGI, per germline (reference sequence). DNA of the CDR3: TGTGCCAGCACCGACTACAATGAGCAGTTCTTC. Amino acids: CASTDYNEQFF.

The chain is built from TRBV3-1 (or the pseudogene TRBV3-2) and TRBJ1-2, with D unresolved. This CDR3 is built from 12 residues. Germline loops: CDR1 LGHDT, CDR2 YNNKEL (reference sequence). Trimming stripped 3 bases from V and 8 bases from J, with 10 bases between. CDR3 nucleotide sequence: TGTGCCAGCAGCCACCAACTAGGCGGCTACACCTTC. Amino acid sequence: CASSHQLGGYTF.

The chain uses TRBV19 and TRBJ2-7; 8 nucleotides agree with TRBD1. This CDR3 is built from 14 residues. V lost 5 bases to trimming and J lost 7 bases; unmatched junction nucleotides: 10. Germline V gene lookup returns CDR1 LNHDA and CDR2 SQIVND (reference sequence). This CDR3 is CASSLGQGVEEQYF. The CDR3 DNA reads as TGTGCCAGTAGTCTAGGACAGGGTGTAGAGGAGCAGTACTTC.

The V call is TRBV5-1, the J call TRBJ2-7; D perhaps matches TRBD2 (6 bases). Germline CDR1 SGHRS, CDR2 YFSETQ. V was cut by 4 bases and J by 2 bases, with 16 bases left in between. The CDR3 is 15 amino acids. CDR3 nucleotides: TGCGCCAGCAGCCTATTCACCGGGAGTACCTACGAGCAGTACTTC. Protein sequence: CASSLFTGSTYEQYF.

The rearrangement uses TRBV29-1 and TRBJ1-2; D is unresolved. V lost 1 base and J lost 7, with 7 bases in between. In germline, CDR1 is SQVTM, CDR2 ANQGSEA. This CDR3 has 11 residues. The CDR3 region is CSVEAPSGYTF. The CDR3 nucleotides read TGCAGCGTTGAAGCCCCTAGTGGCTACACCTTC.

The chain links TRBV2 to TRBJ1-5; D is ambiguous. CDR3 length: 14 amino acids. Germline CDR1 and CDR2: SNHLY and FYNNEI. V lost 3 bases and J lost 4, with 10 bases in between. Here the CDR3 reads CASSDVGRNQPQHF. CDR3 nucleotides: TGTGCCAGCAGTGACGTAGGACGGAATCAGCCCCAGCATTTT.